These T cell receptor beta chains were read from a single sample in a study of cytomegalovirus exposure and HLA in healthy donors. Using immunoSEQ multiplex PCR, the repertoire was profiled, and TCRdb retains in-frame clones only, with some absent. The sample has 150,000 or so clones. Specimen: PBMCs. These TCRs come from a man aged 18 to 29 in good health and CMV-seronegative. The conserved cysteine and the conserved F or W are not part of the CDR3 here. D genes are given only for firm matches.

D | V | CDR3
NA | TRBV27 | ASSSTPWGNTEAF
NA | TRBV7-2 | ASSLQGKTEAF
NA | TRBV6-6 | ASSAGSAYEQY
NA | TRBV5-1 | ASLGDTEAF
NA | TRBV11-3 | ASSYRRAGTEAF
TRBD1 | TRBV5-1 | ASSPLGQEGQPQH
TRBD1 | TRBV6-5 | ASSRQTGSTEAF
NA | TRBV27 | ASFGQGGYT
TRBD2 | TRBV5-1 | ASSLGYQTSGMGETQY
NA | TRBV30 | AWSAMDTQY
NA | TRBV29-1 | SVADSGNAGELF
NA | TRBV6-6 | ASAPGSGGLFEQY
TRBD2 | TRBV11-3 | ASGTSYAYEQY
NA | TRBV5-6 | ASSYVGGYGYT
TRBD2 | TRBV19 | ASSPRGWGAGVESYEQY
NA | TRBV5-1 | ASSYQGRGTEAF
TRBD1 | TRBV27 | ASSFEGQGYYEQY
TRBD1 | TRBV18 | ASSPPVQGNPGANVLT
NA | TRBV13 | ASSRQATNEKLF
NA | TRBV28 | ASSLGGRSTYEQY
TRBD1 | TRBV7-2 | ASSPDRGLTYGYT
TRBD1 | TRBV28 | ASSPPGQGSTEAF